The 20 T cell receptor beta chains below all came from one sample that was sequenced in a study of blood T cell repertoires in COVID-19. Produced via immunoSEQ multiplex PCR; TCRdb's table is partial and in-frame only. This sample has around 130,000 clones, with about 76% found just once. The sample was peripheral blood. The receptor source for this set is an older man with acute or convalescent COVID-19.

This chain joins TRBV4-1 and TRBJ1-5; D not certain. V was trimmed by 0 bases and J by 6 bases, leaving 6 bases between them. CDR1 and CDR2 (germline): MGHRA, YSYEKL. CDR3 length equals 13 residues. In nucleotides, the CDR3 is TGCGCCAGCAGCCAAGATTGGGCTCAGCCCCAGCATTTT. Its translation: CASSQDWAQPQHF.

The chain combines TRBV5-6 with TRBJ2-7; D not resolved. V was trimmed by 2 bases and J by 7 bases, leaving 16 bases between them. CDR1 SGHDT and CDR2 YYEEEE come from the germline V gene. The CDR3 extends over 14 amino acids. Here the CDR3 reads CASSFPPQTREQYF. The CDR3 region has the DNA TGTGCCAGCAGCTTCCCCCCGCAGACGAGGGAGCAGTACTTC. Drawing the rest from reference TRBV5-6 and TRBJ2-7, the complete variable domain is DAGVTQSPTHLIKTRGQQVTLRCSPKSGHDTVSWYQQALGQGPQFIFQYYEEEERQRGNFPDRFSGHQFPNYSSELNVNALLLGDSALYLCASSFPPQTREQYFGPGTRLTVT.

This clone was recorded only once. J is TRBJ2-3 and V is TRBV27, with 10 bases identical to TRBD1. Germline CDR1 reads MNHEY; CDR2 reads SMNVEV (reference sequence). The CDR3 extends over 17 amino acids. J lost 4 bases, V lost 0 bases, and 7 bases had no gene match. This CDR3 reads CASSLSIGTGAADTQYF. The DNA for the CDR3 is TGTGCCAGCAGTTTATCGATCGGGACAGGGGCTGCAGATACGCAGTATTTT.

The chain carries TRBV5-1 and TRBJ1-6, with TRBD1 as a possible D gene (5 bases). Germline CDR1 reads SGHRS; CDR2 reads YFSETQ. V lost 0 bases, J lost 0 bases, and 13 bases lay in between. The CDR3 is made up of 18 amino acids. In nucleotides, the CDR3 is TGCGCCAGCAGCTTGGAAGGACAAACGAGCTCCTATAATTCACCCCTCCACTTT. Amino acids: CASSLEGQTSSYNSPLHF.

The chain's CDR3 is CASSLLGAGQQETQYF. The CDR3 nucleotides are TGTGCCAGCAGCCTCTTGGGGGCAGGACAGCAAGAGACCCAGTACTTC. This chain connects TRBV14 to TRBJ2-5, with D perhaps matching TRBD1 (6 bases). This CDR3 comprises 16 residues. V was pared by 4 bases and J by 2 bases, with 17 bases between. The germline V gene encodes CDR1 SGHDN and CDR2 FVKESK.

V gene TRBV6-5 combines with J gene TRBJ1-2, with D possibly TRBD1 on 6 matching bases. The CDR3 loop spans 13 amino acids. V was shortened by 8 bases and J by 4 bases, with 14 bases between the two germline ends. Germline lookup yields CDR1 MNHEY and CDR2 SVGAGI. The CDR3 sequence: CASSLRGVYGYTF. The CDR3 nucleotides are TGTGCCAGCTCGCTCAGGGGAGTCTATGGCTACACCTTC.

This clone appeared a few times. The rearrangement links TRBV29-1 to TRBJ1-1, with D uncertain. Germline assignment: CDR1 SQVTM and CDR2 ANQGSEA. This CDR3 contains 14 residues. V shed 7 bases and J shed 0 bases, with 15 bases lying between them. The CDR3 bases are TGCAGCGCTTCCCGAATGAACATGAACACTGAAGCTTTCTTT. This gives the protein CSASRMNMNTEAFF.

The chain links TRBV18 to TRBJ1-2; 8 positions agree with TRBD1. Trimming took 3 bases from V and 3 from J; bases not matched to a gene: 9. The V gene's germline CDR1 is KGHSH and CDR2 LQKENI. This CDR3 comprises 16 residues. CDR3 nucleotide sequence: TGTGCCAGCTCACCCTACGACAGGGGTGTGTACTATGGCTACACCTTC. It yields the protein CASSPYDRGVYYGYTF.

This sequence joins TRBV5-1 and TRBJ1-1; D may be TRBD1 (6 bases). V lost 0 bases and J 2 bases, leaving 11 bases between the germline ends. Germline values: CDR1 SGHRS, CDR2 YFSETQ. The CDR3 is 15 residues long. As DNA, the CDR3 is TGCGCCAGCAGCTTGGATGGACAGATTAACACTGAAGCTTTCTTT. Its protein product is CASSLDGQINTEAFF.

The genes are TRBV6-5 and TRBJ1-2; 8 bases are a match to TRBD1. The V segment lost 5 bases and the J segment 3 bases; nucleotides outside the gene matches: 8. The germline CDR1 and CDR2 sequences are MNHEY and SVGAGI. The CDR3 is 15 amino acids. The CDR3 loop reads CASSRTDRGDYGYTF. The CDR3 bases are TGTGCCAGCAGTCGAACTGACAGGGGTGACTATGGCTACACCTTC.

This sequence joins TRBV7-2 and TRBJ2-5, with 7 bases fitting TRBD2. The germline V gene has CDR1 SGHTA and CDR2 FQGNSA. The CDR3 length is 16 residues. J was trimmed by 3 bases and V by 0 bases; bases with no gene match: 7. In DNA, the CDR3 is TGTGCCAGCAGCTTAGCGATCGCGGCGGGGGAAGAGACCCAGTACTTC. Translated, it gives CASSLAIAAGEETQYF.

This clone showed up just once. The chain carries TRBV5-5 and TRBJ2-6, with 7 nucleotides matching TRBD1. V lost 4 bases, J lost 0 bases, and 7 bases stayed unmatched. The CDR3 consists of 17 residues. Germline V gene lookup returns CDR1 SGHKS and CDR2 YYEKEE (reference sequence). In DNA form, the CDR3 reads TGTGCCAGCAGCCGGGACAGTTCTTCCTCTGGGGCCAACGTCCTGACTTTC. It specifies CASSRDSSSSGANVLTF.

This sequence joins TRBV19 and TRBJ2-1; 10 bases map to TRBD2. This CDR3 region has 16 residues. The V gene end was trimmed by 4 bases and the J gene end by 7 bases; junction bases not matched to a gene: 10. Looked up from germline, CDR1 is LNHDA and CDR2 is SQIVND (reference sequence). The CDR3 nucleotides read TGTGCCAGTAGTAGGCCCCCAGCGGGGGGGGGAAATGAGCAGTTCTTC. Residues: CASSRPPAGGGNEQFF.

V is TRBV10-3 and J is TRBJ1-6; 10 positions agree with TRBD1. The trim removed 3 bases at V and 9 bases at J, leaving 5 bases unmatched. In germline, CDR1 is ENHRY, CDR2 SYGVKD. This CDR3 region has 15 residues. The CDR3 region has the DNA TGTGCCATCAGTGAACCGGGACAGGGGCGTTCACCCCTCCACTTT. Translating gives CAISEPGQGRSPLHF.

Many counts were recorded for this clone. The sample holds other DNA sequences that translate to the same CDR3. This sequence joins TRBV5-4 and TRBJ2-3; TRBD2 agrees at 8 bases. The CDR3 totals 14 residues. The ends lost 0 bases at V and 3 bases at J; junction bases unmatched: 0. In germline, CDR1 is SGHNT, CDR2 YYREEE (reference sequence). In DNA form, the CDR3 reads TGTGCCAGCAGCTTGGCGGGGGGGACAGATACGCAGTATTTT. The encoded protein is CASSLAGGTDTQYF.

V usage is TRBV5-1 and J usage is TRBJ2-7, with a possible D match to TRBD1 (6 bases). Germline CDR1 and CDR2: SGHRS and YFSETQ. Trimming took off 0 bases at V and 6 bases at J, with 13 bases between the two ends. This CDR3 has 14 residues. CDR3 bases: TGCGCCAGCAGCTTGGTGGTCAGGGGCGCCGAGCAGTACTTC. It yields the protein CASSLVVRGAEQYF.

CDR3 nucleotides: TGTGCCTGGAGCCCCCTCGGCAATCAGCCCCAGCATTTT. Protein sequence: CAWSPLGNQPQHF. V gene TRBV30 combines with J gene TRBJ1-5; no clear D gene. Germline loops: CDR1 GTSNPN, CDR2 SVGIG (reference sequence). The ends were cut back, 3 bases at V and 2 bases at J, with 8 bases in the middle. CDR3 length: 13 amino acids.

This chain joins TRBV28 and TRBJ1-2; 9 bases are a match to TRBD1. Unmatched junction bases numbered 10, after V lost 6 bases and J lost 5 bases. The germline CDR1 and CDR2 sequences are MDHEN and SYDVKM. The CDR3 is 15 residues long. For the CDR3, the DNA is TGTGCCAGCAGCGTCTCGGGACAGGGATCGTATGGCTACACCTTC. Protein sequence: CASSVSGQGSYGYTF.

CDR3 protein: CASSFGGTGELFF. In DNA form, the CDR3 reads TGTGCCAGCAGCTTCGGAGGTACCGGGGAGCTGTTTTTT. V usage is TRBV11-3 and J usage is TRBJ2-2; TRBD2 might be the D (5 bases). V dropped 3 bases and J dropped 5 bases, with 7 bases sitting between them. The CDR3 consists of 13 residues. From germline, CDR1 is SGHNT and CDR2 YENEEA.

The chain employs TRBV7-2 and TRBJ1-2; 7 nucleotides agree with TRBD1. CDR3 length: 14 amino acids. Germline CDR1 reads SGHTA; CDR2 reads FQGNSA. With V trimmed by 0 bases and J by 5 bases, 3 bases remained unmatched. The CDR3 DNA follows: TGTGCCAGCAGCTTAGCGGGACAGCTATATGGCTACACCTTC. This codes for CASSLAGQLYGYTF.